This T cell receptor (beta chain) was obtained from a study of blood T cell repertoires in COVID-19. Clones were sequenced by immunoSEQ multiplex PCR, and TCRdb holds only the in-frame ones, with some missing. The sample includes 270,000 or so clones, just under 90% of them seen just once. Germline-derived CDR1 and CDR2 are SGHNT and YENEEA. The CDR3 runs to 14 residues. V lost 4 bases, J lost 1 base, and 9 bases lay in between. The receptor was isolated from a woman in her twenties or thirties with COVID-19, enrolled during active disease. Material: peripheral blood. This chain joins TRBV11-3 and TRBJ2-3; a possible D gene is TRBD1 (6 bases). CDR3 in amino acids: CASSSHRGTDTQYF. The CDR3 nucleotides are TGTGCCAGCAGCTCCCACAGGGGCACAGATACGCAGTATTTT.